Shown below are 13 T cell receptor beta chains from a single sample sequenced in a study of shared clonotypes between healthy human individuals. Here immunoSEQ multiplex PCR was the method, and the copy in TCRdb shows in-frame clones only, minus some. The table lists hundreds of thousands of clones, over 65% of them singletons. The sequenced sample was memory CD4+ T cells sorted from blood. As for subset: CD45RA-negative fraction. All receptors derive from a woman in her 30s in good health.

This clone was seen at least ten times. CDR3 nucleotides: TGTGCCAGCTTGGAGGACGCATCCGGACCCGGGGAGCTGTTTTTT. This translates into CASLEDASGPGELFF. V gene TRBV6-4 combines with J gene TRBJ2-2; D may be TRBD2 (5 bases). Germline lookup yields CDR1 MRHNA and CDR2 SNTAGT. CDR3 length: 15 amino acids. The V end was cut by 8 bases, the J end by 6 bases, with 19 bases between.

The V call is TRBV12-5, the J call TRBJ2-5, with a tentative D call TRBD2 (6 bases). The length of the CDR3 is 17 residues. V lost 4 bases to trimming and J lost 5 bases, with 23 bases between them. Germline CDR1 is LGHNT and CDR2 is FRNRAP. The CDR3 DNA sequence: TGTGCTAGTGGTTCCGGCCTAGGGCCGGGAGACAGTGAGACCCAGTACTTC. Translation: CASGSGLGPGDSETQYF.

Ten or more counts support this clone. The CDR3 loop is CASSLRGYGYTF. CDR3 nucleotides: TGTGCCAGCAGCTTGCGGGGATATGGCTACACCTTC. J is TRBJ1-2 and V is TRBV7-2; D remains unclear. Germline assignment: CDR1 SGHTA and CDR2 FQGNSA. The V end was cut by 3 bases, the J end by 5 bases, with 7 bases between. This CDR3 spans 12 amino acids.

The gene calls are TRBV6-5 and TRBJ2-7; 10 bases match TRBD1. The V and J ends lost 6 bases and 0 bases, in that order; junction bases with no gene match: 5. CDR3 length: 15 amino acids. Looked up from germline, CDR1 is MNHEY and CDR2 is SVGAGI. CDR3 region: CASRSGQGYSYEQYF. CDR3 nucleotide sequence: TGTGCCAGCAGGTCGGGACAGGGGTACTCCTACGAGCAGTACTTC.

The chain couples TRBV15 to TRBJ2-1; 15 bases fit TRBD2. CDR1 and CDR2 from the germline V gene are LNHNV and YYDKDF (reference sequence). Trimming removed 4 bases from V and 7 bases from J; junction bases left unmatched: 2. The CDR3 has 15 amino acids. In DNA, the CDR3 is TGTGCCACCAGCAAGGGACTAGCGGGAGGTAATGAGCAGTTCTTC. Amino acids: CATSKGLAGGNEQFF.

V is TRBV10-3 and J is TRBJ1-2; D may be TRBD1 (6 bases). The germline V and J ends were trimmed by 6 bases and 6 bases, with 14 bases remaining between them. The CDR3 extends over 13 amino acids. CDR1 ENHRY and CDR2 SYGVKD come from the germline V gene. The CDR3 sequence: CAISADRGDGYTF. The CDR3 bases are TGTGCCATCAGCGCGGACAGAGGGGATGGCTACACCTTC.

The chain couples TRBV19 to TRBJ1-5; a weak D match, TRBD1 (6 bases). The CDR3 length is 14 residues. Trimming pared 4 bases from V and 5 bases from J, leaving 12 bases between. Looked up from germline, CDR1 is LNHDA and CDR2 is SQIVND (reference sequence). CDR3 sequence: CASSSRDIYQPQHF. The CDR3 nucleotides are TGTGCCAGTAGTAGCCGGGACATTTATCAGCCCCAGCATTTT.

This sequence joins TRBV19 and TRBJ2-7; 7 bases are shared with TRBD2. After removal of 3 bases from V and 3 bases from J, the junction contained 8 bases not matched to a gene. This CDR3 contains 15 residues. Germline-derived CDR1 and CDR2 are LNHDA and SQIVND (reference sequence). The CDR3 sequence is CASSIRPGLYYEQYF. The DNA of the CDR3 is TGTGCCAGTAGTATCAGACCGGGACTATACTACGAGCAGTACTTC.

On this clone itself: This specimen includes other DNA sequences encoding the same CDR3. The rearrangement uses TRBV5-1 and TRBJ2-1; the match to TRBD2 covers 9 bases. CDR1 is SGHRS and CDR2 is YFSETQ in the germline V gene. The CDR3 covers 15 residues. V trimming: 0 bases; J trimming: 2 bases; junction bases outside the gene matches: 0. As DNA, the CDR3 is TGCGCCAGCAGCTTGGAGCGGGGGGCCTACAATGAGCAGTTCTTC. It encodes CASSLERGAYNEQFF. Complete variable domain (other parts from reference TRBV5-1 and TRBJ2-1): KAGVTQTPRYLIKTRGQQVTLSCSPISGHRSVSWYQQTPGQGLQFLFEYFSETQRNKGNFPGRFSGRQFSNSRSEMNVSTLELGDSALYLCASSLERGAYNEQFFGPGTRLTVL.

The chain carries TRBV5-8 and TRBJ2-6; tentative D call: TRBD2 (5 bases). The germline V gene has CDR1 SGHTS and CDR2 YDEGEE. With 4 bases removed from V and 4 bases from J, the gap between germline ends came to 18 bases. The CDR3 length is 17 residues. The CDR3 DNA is TGTGCCAGCAGCCTTCGTAGTCGGGGAGCAGGGGCCAACGTCCTGACTTTC. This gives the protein CASSLRSRGAGANVLTF. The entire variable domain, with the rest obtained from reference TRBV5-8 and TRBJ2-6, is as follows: EAGVTQSPTHLIKTRGQQATLRCSPISGHTSVYWYQQALGLGLQFLLWYDEGEERNRGNFPPRFSGRQFPNYSSELNVNALELEDSALYLCASSLRSRGAGANVLTFGAGSRLTVL.

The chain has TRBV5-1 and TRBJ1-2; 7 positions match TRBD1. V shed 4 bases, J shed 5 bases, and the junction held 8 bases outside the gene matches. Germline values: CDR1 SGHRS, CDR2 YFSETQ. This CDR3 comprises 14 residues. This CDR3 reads CASSGGGQKYGYTF. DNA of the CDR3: TGCGCCAGCAGCGGAGGGGGACAGAAATATGGCTACACCTTC.

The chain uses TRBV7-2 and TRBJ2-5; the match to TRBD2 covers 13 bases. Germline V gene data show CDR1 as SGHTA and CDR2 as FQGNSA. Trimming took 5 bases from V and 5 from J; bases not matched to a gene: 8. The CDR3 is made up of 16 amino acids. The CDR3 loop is CASSTRTSGGRETQYF. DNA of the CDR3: TGTGCCAGCAGCACTCGGACTAGCGGGGGCAGGGAGACCCAGTACTTC.

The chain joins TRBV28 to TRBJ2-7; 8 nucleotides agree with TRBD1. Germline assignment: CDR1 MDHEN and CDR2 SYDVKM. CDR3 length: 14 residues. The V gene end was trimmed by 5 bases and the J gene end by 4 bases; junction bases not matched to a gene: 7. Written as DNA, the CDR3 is TGTGCCAGCAGTCCCCCCACAGGGGGGTACGAGCAGTACTTC. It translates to CASSPPTGGYEQYF.